This paragraph covers one TCR beta chain sequence. Other DNA variants within this sample encode the same CDR3. Participants had their cohort set by participant-reported clinical history. Germline V lookup: CDR1 LNHDA, CDR2 SQIVND (reference sequence). Trimming stripped 4 bases from V and 5 bases from J, with 5 bases between. The CDR3 totals 11 residues. This sample is part of a study of blood T cell repertoires in COVID-19. Turning to the study itself: Each recovered donor of Cohort 3 presented with two negative PCRs, clearance, or symptom resolution. T cells, B-cell-depleted T cells, or PBMCs provided the cDNA or gDNA that served as material.

Study processing details: Amplifying reference gene primers gave estimates of nucleated cell counts. Profiling relied on immunoSEQ multiplex PCR, and the TCRdb table lists in-frame clones only, not all of them. From that table come the V and J calls and clone size; the DNA was used to work out D and trimming. This sample has roughly 140,000 clones, with nearly 85% found just once. This chain uses TRBV19 with TRBJ2-5, with D perhaps matching TRBD1 (5 bases). Sequencing was performed on PBMCs or T cells enriched from blood (not recorded which). This clonotype was sampled from a man between 45 and 60 years old in a cohort exposed to, infected with or recovered from COVID-19 (not recorded which). The CDR3 reads CASSTGETQYF. As DNA, the CDR3 is TGTGCCAGTAGTACAGGGGAGACCCAGTACTTC. Looking up the rest from reference TRBV19 and TRBJ2-5 gives the full variable domain: DGGITQSPKYLFRKEGQNVTLSCEQNLNHDAMYWYRQDPGQGLRLIYYSQIVNDFQKGDIAEGYSVSREKKESFPLTVTSAQKNPTAFYLCASSTGETQYFGPGTRLLVL.